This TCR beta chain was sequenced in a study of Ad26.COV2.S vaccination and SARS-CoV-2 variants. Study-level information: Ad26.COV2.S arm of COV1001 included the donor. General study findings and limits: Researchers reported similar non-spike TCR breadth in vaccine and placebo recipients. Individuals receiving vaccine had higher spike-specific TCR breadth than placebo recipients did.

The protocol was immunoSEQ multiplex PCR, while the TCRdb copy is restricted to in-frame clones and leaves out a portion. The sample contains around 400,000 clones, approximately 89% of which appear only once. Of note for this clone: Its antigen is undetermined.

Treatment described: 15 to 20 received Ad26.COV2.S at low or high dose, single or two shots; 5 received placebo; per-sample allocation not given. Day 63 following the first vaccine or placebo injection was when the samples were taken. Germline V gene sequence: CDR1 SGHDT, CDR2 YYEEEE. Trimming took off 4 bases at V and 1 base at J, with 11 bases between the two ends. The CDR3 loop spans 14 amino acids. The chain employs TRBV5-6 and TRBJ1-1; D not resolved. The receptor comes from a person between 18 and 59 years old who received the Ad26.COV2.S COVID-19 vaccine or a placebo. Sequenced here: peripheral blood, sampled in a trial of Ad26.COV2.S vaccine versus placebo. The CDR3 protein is CASSPRVRNTEAFF. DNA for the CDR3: TGTGCCAGCAGCCCTCGGGTCAGGAACACTGAAGCTTTCTTT.